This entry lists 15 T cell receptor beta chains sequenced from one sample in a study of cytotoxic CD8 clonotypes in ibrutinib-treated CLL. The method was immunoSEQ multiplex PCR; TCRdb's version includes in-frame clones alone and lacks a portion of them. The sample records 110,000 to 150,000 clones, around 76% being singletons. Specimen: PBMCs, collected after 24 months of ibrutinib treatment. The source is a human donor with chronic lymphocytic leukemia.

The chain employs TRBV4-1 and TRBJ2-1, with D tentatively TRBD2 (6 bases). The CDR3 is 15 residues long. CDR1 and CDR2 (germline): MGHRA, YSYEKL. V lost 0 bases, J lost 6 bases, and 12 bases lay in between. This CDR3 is CASSQEQLALNEQFF. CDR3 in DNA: TGCGCCAGCAGCCAAGAGCAACTAGCCCTCAATGAGCAGTTCTTC.

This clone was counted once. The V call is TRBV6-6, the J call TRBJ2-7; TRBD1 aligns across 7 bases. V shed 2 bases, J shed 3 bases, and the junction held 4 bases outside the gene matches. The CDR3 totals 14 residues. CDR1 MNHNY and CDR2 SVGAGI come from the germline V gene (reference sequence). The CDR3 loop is CASSYPGQDYEQYF. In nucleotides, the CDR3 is TGTGCCAGCAGTTACCCAGGACAGGACTACGAGCAGTACTTC.

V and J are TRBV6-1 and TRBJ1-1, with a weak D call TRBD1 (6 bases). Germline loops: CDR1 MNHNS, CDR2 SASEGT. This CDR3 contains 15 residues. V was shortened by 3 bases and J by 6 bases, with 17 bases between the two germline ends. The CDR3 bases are TGTGCCAGCAGTGATCGAACAGGGCGGTCGGCTGAAGCTTTCTTT. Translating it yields CASSDRTGRSAEAFF.

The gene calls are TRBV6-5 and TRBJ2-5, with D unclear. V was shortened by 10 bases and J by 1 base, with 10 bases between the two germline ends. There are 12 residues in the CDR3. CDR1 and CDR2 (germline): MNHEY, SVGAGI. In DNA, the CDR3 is TGTGCCACCCGAAAAGGCCAAGAGACCCAGTACTTC. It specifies CATRKGQETQYF.

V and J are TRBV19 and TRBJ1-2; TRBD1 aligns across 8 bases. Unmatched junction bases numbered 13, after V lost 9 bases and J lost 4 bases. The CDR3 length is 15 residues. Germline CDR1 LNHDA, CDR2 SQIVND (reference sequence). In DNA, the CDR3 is TGTGCCAGCCGGAACACAGGGGGATCGGGCTATGGCTACACCTTC. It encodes CASRNTGGSGYGYTF.

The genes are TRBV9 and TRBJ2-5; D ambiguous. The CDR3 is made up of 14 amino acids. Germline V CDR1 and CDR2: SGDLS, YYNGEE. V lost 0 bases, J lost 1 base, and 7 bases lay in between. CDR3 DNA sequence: TGTGCCAGCAGCGTAGGATGGTCCCAAGAGACCCAGTACTTC. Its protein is CASSVGWSQETQYF.

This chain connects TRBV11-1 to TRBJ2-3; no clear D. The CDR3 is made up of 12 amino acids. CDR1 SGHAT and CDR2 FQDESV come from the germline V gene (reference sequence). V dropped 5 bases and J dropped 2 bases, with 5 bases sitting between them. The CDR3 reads CASSLTTDTQYF. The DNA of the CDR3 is TGTGCCAGCAGCCTAACCACAGATACGCAGTATTTT. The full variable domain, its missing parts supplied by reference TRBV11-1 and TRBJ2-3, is EAEVAQSPRYKITEKSQAVAFWCDPISGHATLYWYRQILGQGPELLVQFQDESVVDDSQLPKDRFSAERLKGVDSTLKIQPAELGDSAMYLCASSLTTDTQYFGPGTRLTVL.

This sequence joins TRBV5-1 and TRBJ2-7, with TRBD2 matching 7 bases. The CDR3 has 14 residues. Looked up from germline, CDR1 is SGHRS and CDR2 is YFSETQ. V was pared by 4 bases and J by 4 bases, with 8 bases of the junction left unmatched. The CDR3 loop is CASSTRGGPYEQYF. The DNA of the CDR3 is TGCGCCAGCAGCACCCGGGGAGGGCCGTACGAGCAGTACTTC.

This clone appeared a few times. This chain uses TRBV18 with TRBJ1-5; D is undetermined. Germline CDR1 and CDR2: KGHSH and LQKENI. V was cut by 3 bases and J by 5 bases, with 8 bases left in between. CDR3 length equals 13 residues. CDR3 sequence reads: CASSPGSDQPQHF. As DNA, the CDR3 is TGTGCCAGCTCACCCGGCAGCGATCAGCCCCAGCATTTT.

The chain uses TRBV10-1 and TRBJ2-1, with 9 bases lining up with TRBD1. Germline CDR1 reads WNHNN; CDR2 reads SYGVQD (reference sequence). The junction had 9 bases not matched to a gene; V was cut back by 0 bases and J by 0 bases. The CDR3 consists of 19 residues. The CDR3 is CASSESGDRASRSYNEQFF. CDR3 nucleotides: TGCGCCAGCAGTGAGTCGGGGGACAGGGCATCTCGCTCCTACAATGAGCAGTTCTTC.

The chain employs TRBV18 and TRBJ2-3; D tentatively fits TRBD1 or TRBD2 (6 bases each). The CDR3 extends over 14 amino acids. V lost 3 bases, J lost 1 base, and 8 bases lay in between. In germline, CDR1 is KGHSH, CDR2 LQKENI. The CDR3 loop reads CASSPGGGTDTQYF. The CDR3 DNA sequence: TGTGCCAGCTCACCCGGGGGCGGCACAGATACGCAGTATTTT.

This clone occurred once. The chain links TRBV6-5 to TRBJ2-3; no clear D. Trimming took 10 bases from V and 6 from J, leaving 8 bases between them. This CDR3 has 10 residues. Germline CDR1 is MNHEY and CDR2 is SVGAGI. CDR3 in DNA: TGTGCCAACTACGAGGATACGCAGTATTTT. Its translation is CANYEDTQYF.

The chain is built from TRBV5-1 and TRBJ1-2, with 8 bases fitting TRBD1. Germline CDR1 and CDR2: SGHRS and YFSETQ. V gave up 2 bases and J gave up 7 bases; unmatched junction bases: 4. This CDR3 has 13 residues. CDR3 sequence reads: CASSLQGDRGYTF. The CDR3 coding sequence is TGCGCCAGCAGCTTACAGGGGGATCGTGGCTACACCTTC. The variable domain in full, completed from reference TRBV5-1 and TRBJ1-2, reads KAGVTQTPRYLIKTRGQQVTLSCSPISGHRSVSWYQQTPGQGLQFLFEYFSETQRNKGNFPGRFSGRQFSNSRSEMNVSTLELGDSALYLCASSLQGDRGYTFGSGTRLTVV.

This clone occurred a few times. CDR3 in DNA: TGTGCCAGCAGTGACTCCTCAGGGGGTGGCACAGATACGCAGTATTTT. Translating it yields CASSDSSGGGTDTQYF. The chain has TRBV6-4 and TRBJ2-3; 7 bases are a match to TRBD1. CDR3 size: 16 residues. J was trimmed by 1 base and V by 0 bases; bases with no gene match: 4. Germline CDR1 MRHNA, CDR2 SNTAGT.

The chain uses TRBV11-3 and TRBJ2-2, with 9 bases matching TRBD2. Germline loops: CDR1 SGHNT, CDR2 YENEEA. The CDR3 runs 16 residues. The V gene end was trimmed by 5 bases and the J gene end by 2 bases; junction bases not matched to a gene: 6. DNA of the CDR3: TGTGCCAGCAGCCTTCAAGCGGGGGGAAACACCGGGGAGCTGTTTTTT. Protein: CASSLQAGGNTGELFF. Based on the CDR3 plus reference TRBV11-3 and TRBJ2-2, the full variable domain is EAGVVQSPRYKIIEKKQPVAFWCNPISGHNTLYWYLQNLGQGPELLIRYENEEAVDDSQLPKDRFSAERLKGVDSTLKIQPAELGDSAVYLCASSLQAGGNTGELFFGEGSRLTVL.